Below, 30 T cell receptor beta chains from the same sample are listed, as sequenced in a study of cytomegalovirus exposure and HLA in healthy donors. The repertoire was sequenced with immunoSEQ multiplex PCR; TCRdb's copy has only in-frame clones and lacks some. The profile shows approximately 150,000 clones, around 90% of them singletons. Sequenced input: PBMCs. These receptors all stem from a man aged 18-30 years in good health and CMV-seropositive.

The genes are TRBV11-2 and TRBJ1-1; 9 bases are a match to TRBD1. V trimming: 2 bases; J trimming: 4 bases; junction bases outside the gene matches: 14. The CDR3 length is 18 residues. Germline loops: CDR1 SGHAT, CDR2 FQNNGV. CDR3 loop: CASSLFRTGVSRVTEAFF. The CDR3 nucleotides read TGTGCCAGCAGCTTATTCCGGACAGGGGTCTCGCGCGTCACTGAAGCTTTCTTT. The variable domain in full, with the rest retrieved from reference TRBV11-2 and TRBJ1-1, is EAGVAQSPRYKIIEKRQSVAFWCNPISGHATLYWYQQILGQGPKLLIQFQNNGVVDDSQLPKDRFSAERLKGVDSTLKIQPAKLEDSAVYLCASSLFRTGVSRVTEAFFGQGTRLTVV.

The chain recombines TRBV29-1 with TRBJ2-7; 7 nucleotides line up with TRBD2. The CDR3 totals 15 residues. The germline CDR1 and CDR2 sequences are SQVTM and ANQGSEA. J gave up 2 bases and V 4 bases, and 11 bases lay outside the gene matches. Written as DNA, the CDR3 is TGCAGCGTTGTTGTTGGCGGGAGACGCACCTACGAGCAGTACTTC. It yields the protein CSVVVGGRRTYEQYF.

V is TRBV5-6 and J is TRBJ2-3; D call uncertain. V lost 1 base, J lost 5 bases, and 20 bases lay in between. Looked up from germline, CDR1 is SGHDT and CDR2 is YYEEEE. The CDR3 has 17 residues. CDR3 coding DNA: TGTGCCAGCAGCTTGTTACTCACAGCTCCTTTCTTAGATACGCAGTATTTT. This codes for CASSLLLTAPFLDTQYF.

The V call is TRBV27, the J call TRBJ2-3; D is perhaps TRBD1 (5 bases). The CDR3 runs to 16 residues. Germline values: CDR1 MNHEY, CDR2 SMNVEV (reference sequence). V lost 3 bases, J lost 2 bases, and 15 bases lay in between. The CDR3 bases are TGTGCCAGCAGTTTGACAGTTCTGTTATCCACAGATACGCAGTATTTT. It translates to CASSLTVLLSTDTQYF.

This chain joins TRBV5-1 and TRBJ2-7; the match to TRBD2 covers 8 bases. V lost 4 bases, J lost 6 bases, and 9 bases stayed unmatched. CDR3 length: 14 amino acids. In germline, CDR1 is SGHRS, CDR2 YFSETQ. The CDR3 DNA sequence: TGCGCCAGCAGCCCCCGAGCGGGAGAGAGCGAGCAGTACTTC. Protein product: CASSPRAGESEQYF.

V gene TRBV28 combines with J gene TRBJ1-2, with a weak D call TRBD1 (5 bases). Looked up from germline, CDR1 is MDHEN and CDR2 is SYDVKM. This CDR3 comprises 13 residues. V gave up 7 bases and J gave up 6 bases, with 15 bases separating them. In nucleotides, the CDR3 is TGTGCCAGCACCATTCCGGGGGGACATGGCTACACCTTC. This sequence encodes CASTIPGGHGYTF.

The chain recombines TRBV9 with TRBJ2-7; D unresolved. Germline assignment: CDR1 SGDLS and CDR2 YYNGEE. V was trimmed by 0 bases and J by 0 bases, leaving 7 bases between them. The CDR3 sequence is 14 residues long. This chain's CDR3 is CASSVGWSSYEQYF. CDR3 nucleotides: TGTGCCAGCAGCGTAGGGTGGAGCTCCTACGAGCAGTACTTC.

The CDR3 loop reads CALARNQGELFF. The CDR3 bases are TGTGCCCTAGCTCGCAACCAAGGGGAGCTGTTTTTT. The chain carries TRBV6-1 and TRBJ2-2; weak D call: TRBD2 (5 bases). Looked up from germline, CDR1 is MNHNS and CDR2 is SASEGT. Trimming shortened V by 11 bases and J by 8 bases, and 15 bases separated the two germline ends. The CDR3 is made up of 12 amino acids.

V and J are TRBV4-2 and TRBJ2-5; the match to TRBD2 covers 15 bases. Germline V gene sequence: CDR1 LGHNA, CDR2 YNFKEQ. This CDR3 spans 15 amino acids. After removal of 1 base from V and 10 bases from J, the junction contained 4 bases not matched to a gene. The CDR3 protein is CASSQGTSGGDSQYF. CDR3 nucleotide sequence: TGTGCCAGCAGCCAAGGGACTAGCGGGGGGGACAGCCAGTACTTC.

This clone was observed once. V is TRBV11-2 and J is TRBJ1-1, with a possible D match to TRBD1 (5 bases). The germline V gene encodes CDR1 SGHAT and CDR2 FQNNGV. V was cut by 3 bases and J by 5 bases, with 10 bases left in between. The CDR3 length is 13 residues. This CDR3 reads CASSFLSGTEAFF. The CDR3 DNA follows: TGTGCCAGCAGCTTTTTATCAGGGACTGAAGCTTTCTTT.

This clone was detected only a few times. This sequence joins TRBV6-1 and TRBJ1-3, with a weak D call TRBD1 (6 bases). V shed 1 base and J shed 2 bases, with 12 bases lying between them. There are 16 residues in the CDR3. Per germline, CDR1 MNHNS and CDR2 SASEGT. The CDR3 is CASSEEDGGPGNTIYF. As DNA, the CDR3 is TGTGCCAGCAGTGAAGAGGATGGGGGCCCTGGAAACACCATATATTTT.

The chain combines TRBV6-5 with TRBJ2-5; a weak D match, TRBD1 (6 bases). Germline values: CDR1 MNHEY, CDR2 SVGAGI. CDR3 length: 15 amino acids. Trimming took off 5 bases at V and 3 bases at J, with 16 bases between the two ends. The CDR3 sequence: CASSLVDSGKETQYF. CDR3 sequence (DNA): TGTGCCAGCAGTCTCGTGGACAGCGGTAAAGAGACCCAGTACTTC.

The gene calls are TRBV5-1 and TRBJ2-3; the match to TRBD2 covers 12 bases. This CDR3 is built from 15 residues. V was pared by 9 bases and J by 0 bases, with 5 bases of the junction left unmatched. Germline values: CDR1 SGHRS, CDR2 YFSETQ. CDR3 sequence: CATTGLAGSTDTQYF. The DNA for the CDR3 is TGCGCCACCACTGGACTAGCGGGGAGCACAGATACGCAGTATTTT.

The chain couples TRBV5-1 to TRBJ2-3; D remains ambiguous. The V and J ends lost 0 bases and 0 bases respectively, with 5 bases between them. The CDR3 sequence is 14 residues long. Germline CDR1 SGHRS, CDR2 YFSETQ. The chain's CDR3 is CASSLVPSTDTQYF. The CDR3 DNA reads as TGCGCCAGCAGCTTGGTCCCAAGCACAGATACGCAGTATTTT.

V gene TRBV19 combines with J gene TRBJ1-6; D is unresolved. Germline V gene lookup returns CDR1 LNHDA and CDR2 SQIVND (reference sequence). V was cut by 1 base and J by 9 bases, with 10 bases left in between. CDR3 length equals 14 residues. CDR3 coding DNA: TGTGCCAGTAGTATAGTCCCGAGCGGTTCACCCCTCCACTTT. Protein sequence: CASSIVPSGSPLHF.

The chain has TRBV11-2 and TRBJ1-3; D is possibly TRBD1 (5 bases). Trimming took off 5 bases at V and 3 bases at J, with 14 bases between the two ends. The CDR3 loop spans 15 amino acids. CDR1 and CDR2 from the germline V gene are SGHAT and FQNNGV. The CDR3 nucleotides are TGTGCCAGCAGCCCGTCAGGGCTGGATGGAAACACCATATATTTT. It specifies CASSPSGLDGNTIYF.

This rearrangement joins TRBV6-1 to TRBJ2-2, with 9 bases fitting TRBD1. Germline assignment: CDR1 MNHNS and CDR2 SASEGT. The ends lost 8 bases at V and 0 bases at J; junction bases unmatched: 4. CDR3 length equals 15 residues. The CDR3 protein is CASYRGHPNTGELFF. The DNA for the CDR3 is TGTGCCAGCTACAGGGGGCACCCGAACACCGGGGAGCTGTTTTTT.

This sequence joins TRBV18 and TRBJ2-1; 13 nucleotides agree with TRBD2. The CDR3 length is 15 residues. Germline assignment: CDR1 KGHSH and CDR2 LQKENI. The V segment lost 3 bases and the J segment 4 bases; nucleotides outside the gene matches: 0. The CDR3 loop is CASSPGLAGYNEQFF. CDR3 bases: TGTGCCAGCTCACCGGGACTAGCGGGGTACAATGAGCAGTTCTTC.

CDR3 in DNA: TGCGCCAGCAGCCTACATGGGACAGGGGGAAATGAAAAACTGTTTTTT. Translating gives CASSLHGTGGNEKLFF. The gene calls are TRBV4-1 and TRBJ1-4; 11 bases agree with TRBD1. CDR3 length equals 16 residues. Germline CDR1 reads MGHRA; CDR2 reads YSYEKL. J gave up 5 bases and V 4 bases, and 6 bases lay outside the gene matches.

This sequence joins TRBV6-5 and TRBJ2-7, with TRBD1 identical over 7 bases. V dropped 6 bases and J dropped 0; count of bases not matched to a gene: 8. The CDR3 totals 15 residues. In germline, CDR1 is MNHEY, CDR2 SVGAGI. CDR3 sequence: CASRVSTGTSYEQYF. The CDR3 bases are TGTGCCAGCAGGGTATCGACAGGGACCTCCTACGAGCAGTACTTC.

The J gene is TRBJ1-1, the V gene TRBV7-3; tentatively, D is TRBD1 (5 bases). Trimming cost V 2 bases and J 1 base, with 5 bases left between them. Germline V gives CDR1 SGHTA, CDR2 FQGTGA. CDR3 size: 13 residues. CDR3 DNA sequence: TGTGCCAGCAGCTTACAGGGGAACACTGAAGCTTTCTTT. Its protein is CASSLQGNTEAFF.

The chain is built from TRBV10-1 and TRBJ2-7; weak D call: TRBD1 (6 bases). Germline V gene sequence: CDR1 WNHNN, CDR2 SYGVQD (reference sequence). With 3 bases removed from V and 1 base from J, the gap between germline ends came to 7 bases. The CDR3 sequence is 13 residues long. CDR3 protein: CASSERGSYEQYF. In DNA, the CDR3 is TGCGCCAGCAGTGAAAGGGGGTCCTACGAGCAGTACTTC.

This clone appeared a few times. CDR3: CASSLISYEQYF. The DNA for the CDR3 is TGTGCCAGCAGCCTAATCTCCTACGAGCAGTACTTC. The rearrangement joins TRBV7-9 to TRBJ2-7; D is unclear. The germline V and J ends were trimmed by 5 bases and 0 bases, with 5 bases remaining between them. Germline V gene lookup returns CDR1 SEHNR and CDR2 FQNEAQ (reference sequence). CDR3 size: 12 residues.

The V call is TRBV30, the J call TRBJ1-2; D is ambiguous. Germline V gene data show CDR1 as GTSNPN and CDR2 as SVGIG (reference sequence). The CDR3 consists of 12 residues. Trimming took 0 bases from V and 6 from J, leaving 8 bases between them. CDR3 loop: CAWSVGGHGYTF. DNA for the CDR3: TGTGCCTGGAGTGTGGGTGGGCATGGCTACACCTTC.

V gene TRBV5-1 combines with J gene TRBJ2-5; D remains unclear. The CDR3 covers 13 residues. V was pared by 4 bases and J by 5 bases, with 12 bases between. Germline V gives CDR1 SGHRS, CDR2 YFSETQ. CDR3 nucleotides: TGCGCCAGCAGCCGGTCGCTTTTGGAGACCCAGTACTTC. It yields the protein CASSRSLLETQYF.

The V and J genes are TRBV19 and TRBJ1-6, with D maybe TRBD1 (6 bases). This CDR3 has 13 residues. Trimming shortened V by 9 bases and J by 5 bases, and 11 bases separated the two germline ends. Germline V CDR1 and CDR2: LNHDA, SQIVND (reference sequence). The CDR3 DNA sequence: TGTGCCAGCAACAACAGGGATAATTCACCCCTCCACTTT. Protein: CASNNRDNSPLHF. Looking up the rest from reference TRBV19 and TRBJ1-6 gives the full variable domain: DGGITQSPKYLFRKEGQNVTLSCEQNLNHDAMYWYRQDPGQGLRLIYYSQIVNDFQKGDIAEGYSVSREKKESFPLTVTSAQKNPTAFYLCASNNRDNSPLHFGNGTRLTVT.

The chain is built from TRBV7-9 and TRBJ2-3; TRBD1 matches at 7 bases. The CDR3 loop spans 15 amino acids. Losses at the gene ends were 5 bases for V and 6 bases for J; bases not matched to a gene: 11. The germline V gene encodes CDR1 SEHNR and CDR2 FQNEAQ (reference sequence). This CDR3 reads CASSPDRTSVDTQYF. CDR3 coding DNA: TGTGCCAGCAGCCCGGACAGGACCTCTGTGGATACGCAGTATTTT.

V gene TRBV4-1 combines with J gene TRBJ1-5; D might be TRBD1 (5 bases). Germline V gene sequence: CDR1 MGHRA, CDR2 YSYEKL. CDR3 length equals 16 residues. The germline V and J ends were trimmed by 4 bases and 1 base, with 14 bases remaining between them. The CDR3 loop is CASSLIQAGSNQPQHF. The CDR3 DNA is TGCGCCAGCAGCCTCATTCAGGCAGGGAGCAATCAGCCCCAGCATTTT.

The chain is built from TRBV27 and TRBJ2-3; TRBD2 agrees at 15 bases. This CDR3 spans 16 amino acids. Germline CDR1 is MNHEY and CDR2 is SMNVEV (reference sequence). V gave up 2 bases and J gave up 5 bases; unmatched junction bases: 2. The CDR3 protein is CASSLGLAGGQDTQYF. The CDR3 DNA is TGTGCCAGCAGTTTAGGACTAGCGGGGGGGCAAGATACGCAGTATTTT.

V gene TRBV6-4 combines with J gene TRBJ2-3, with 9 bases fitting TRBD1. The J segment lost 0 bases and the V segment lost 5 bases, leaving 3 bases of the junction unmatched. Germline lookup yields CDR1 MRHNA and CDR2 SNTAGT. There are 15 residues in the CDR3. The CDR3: CASSPGTGSTDTQYF. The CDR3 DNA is TGTGCCAGCAGTCCCGGGACAGGGAGCACAGATACGCAGTATTTT.